This record covers a single TCR beta chain. CDR1 is GTSNPN and CDR2 is SVGIG in the germline V gene (reference sequence). The CDR3 runs to 13 residues. Between the trimmed V and J ends, which lost 5 bases and 9 bases, there was a span of 17 bases. The sample originates from a study of blood T cell repertoires in COVID-19. Study information: The United States, Italy and Spain provided the acute and convalescent COVID-19 samples. PBMCs, B-cell-depleted T cells, or T cells were the source of the cDNA or gDNA that made up the material.

In the original processing: Using reference gene primer amplification, nucleated cell counts were estimated. Profiled with immunoSEQ multiplex PCR; TCRdb holds only in-frame clones, not every one. Clone size and V and J calls were adopted from that table, with D and trimming inferred from the DNA. The sample records about 260,000 clones, around 89% being singletons. This chain uses TRBV30 with TRBJ1-5, with D maybe TRBD1 (6 bases). This clonotype was sampled from a woman between 40 and 50 years old with acute or convalescent COVID-19. Sequencing was performed on peripheral blood. CDR3 in DNA: TGTGCCTGGGGGGACACAAGACCACCGCCCCAGCATTTT. Its protein is CAWGDTRPPPQHF.